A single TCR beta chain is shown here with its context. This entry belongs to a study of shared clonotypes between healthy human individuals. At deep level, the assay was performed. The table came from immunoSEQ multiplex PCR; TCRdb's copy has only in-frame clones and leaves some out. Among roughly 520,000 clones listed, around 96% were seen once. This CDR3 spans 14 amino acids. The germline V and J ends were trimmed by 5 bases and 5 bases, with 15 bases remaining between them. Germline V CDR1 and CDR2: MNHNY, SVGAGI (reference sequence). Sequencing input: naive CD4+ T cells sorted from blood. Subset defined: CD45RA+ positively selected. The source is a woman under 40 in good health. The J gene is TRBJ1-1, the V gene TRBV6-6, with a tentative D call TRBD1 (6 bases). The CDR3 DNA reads TGTGCCAGCAGTGTACAGGGAACGAAAACTGAAGCTTTCTTT. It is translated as CASSVQGTKTEAFF.